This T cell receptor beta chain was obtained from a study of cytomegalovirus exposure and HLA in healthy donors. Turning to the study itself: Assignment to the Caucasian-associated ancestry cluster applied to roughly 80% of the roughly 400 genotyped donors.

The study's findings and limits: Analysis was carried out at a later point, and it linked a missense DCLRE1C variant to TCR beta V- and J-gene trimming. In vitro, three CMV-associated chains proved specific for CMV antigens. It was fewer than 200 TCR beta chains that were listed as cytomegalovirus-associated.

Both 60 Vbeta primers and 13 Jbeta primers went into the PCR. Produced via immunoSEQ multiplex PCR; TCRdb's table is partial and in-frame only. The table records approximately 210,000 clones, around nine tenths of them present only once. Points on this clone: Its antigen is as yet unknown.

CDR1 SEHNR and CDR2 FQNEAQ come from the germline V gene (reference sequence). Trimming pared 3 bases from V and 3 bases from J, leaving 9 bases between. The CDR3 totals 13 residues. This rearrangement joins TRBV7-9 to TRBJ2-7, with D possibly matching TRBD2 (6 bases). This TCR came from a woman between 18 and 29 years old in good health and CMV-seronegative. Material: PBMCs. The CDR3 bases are TGTGCCAGCAGCTTTTCGGGGGACTACGAGCAGTACTTC. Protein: CASSFSGDYEQYF.